The clone carrying this T cell receptor (beta chain) showed up many times. This entry is derived from a study of shared clonotypes between healthy human individuals. Some clones are missing from TCRdb's copy, which holds only in-frame ones; the method was immunoSEQ multiplex PCR. Among approximately 980,000 clones listed, approximately 80% were seen once. This CDR3 is built from 15 residues. Losses at the gene ends were 5 bases for V and 6 bases for J; bases not matched to a gene: 5. Germline V CDR1 and CDR2: SGHTA, FQGNSA. Donors, without exception, were Caucasian adults residing in Nashville, Tennessee.

This clonotype originated in a man younger than 30 in good health. The chain carries TRBV7-2 and TRBJ2-1; 12 bases are a match to TRBD2. The sequenced sample consisted of memory CD4+ T cells sorted from blood. Sample subset: CD45RA-negative fraction. The CDR3 coding sequence is TGTGCCAGCAGCAAACTAGCGGGGGGTCTCAATGAGCAGTTCTTC. Amino acid sequence: CASSKLAGGLNEQFF.